This entry is about one T cell receptor (beta chain). Germline CDR1 reads LGHDT; CDR2 reads YNNKEL (reference sequence). This CDR3 is 14 amino acids long. Trimming removed 4 bases from V and 9 bases from J; junction bases left unmatched: 6. This sample stems from a study of blood T cell repertoires in COVID-19. Study context: Spain, Italy and the United States supplied samples that represented acute and convalescent COVID-19. The cDNA or gDNA used as material had been derived from T cells, B-cell-depleted T cells, or PBMCs.

Authors' processing steps: Reference gene primer amplification gave nucleated cell count estimates. Clones were sequenced by immunoSEQ multiplex PCR, and TCRdb holds only the in-frame ones, with some missing. V and J calls and clone size follow that table, whereas D and trimming were derived from the DNA. The sample lists tens of thousands of clones; less than 85% were seen once. The specimen sequenced was peripheral blood. The chain is built from TRBV3-1 (or the pseudogene TRBV3-2) and TRBJ2-1; 10 bases align to TRBD1. The TCR was taken from a man aged 45 to 65 with acute or convalescent COVID-19. CDR3 loop: CASSLHRDRGEQFF. As DNA, the CDR3 is TGTGCCAGCAGCCTTCACAGGGACAGGGGTGAGCAGTTCTTC.